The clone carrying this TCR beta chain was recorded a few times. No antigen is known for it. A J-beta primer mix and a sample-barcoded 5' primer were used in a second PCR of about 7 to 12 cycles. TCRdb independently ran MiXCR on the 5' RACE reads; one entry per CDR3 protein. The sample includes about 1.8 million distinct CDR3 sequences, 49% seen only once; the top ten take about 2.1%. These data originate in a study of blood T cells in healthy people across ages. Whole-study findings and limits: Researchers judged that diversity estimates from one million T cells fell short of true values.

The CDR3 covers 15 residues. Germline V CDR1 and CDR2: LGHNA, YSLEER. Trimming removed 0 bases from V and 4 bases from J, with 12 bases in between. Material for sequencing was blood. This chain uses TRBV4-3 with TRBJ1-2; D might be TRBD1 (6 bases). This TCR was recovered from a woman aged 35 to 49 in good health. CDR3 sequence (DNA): TGCGCCAGCAGCCAAGAACAGGGTAAACTCTATGGCTACACCTTC. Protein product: CASSQEQGKLYGYTF.